These 15 T cell receptor beta chains originate from one sample sequenced in a study of blood T cell repertoires in COVID-19. Only in-frame clones appear in the TCRdb table, and some are missing; sequencing was by immunoSEQ multiplex PCR. The sample contains about 210,000 clones, approximately 82% of which appear only once. Sequences were obtained from peripheral blood. These receptors were obtained from a man aged 45-65 years with active or convalescent COVID-19.

This clone showed up just a few times. The CDR3 protein is CAWSSGKSSYNEQFF. The CDR3 region has the DNA TGTGCCTGGAGTAGCGGAAAAAGCTCCTACAATGAGCAGTTCTTC. The chain carries TRBV30 and TRBJ2-1; D may be TRBD2 (5 bases). Trimming removed 2 bases at V and 0 bases at J, with 11 bases between. The CDR3 is 15 amino acids. Germline V gene data show CDR1 as GTSNPN and CDR2 as SVGIG (reference sequence).

The chain has TRBV5-1 and TRBJ1-1; no definite D call. In germline, CDR1 is SGHRS, CDR2 YFSETQ. V shed 4 bases and J shed 2 bases, with 15 bases lying between them. The CDR3 runs 15 residues. The CDR3 coding sequence is TGCGCCAGCAGCGTTCGACACGGTGTCAACACTGAAGCTTTCTTT. Residues: CASSVRHGVNTEAFF.

The chain recombines TRBV27 with TRBJ2-7, with 8 bases identical to TRBD2. The CDR3 totals 14 residues. Germline lookup yields CDR1 MNHEY and CDR2 SMNVEV (reference sequence). Trimming cost V 3 bases and J 3 bases; bases outside gene matches: 4. CDR3 nucleotide sequence: TGTGCCAGCAGTTTGGCGGGGGGAAACTACGAGCAGTACTTC. Its protein is CASSLAGGNYEQYF.

This sequence joins TRBV24-1 and TRBJ2-1; 11 bases agree with TRBD2. Germline-derived CDR1 and CDR2 are KGHDR and SFDVKD. The CDR3 loop spans 15 amino acids. V shed 5 bases, J shed 9 bases, and the junction held 8 bases outside the gene matches. This CDR3 reads CATSGVAGGYVEQFF. The CDR3 nucleotides read TGTGCCACCAGTGGTGTAGCGGGAGGGTATGTTGAGCAGTTCTTC.

The CDR3 DNA reads TGTGCCAGCAGCGCAGGGGATGTTAGCAATCAGCCCCAGCATTTT. Translated, it gives CASSAGDVSNQPQHF. The chain recombines TRBV2 with TRBJ1-5, with TRBD1 as a possible D gene (6 bases). The CDR3 consists of 15 residues. Trimming pared 6 bases from V and 0 bases from J, leaving 12 bases between. Looked up from germline, CDR1 is SNHLY and CDR2 is FYNNEI.

The gene calls are TRBV7-8 and TRBJ2-5; 11 nucleotides align to TRBD1. Germline CDR1 reads SGHVS; CDR2 reads FQNEAQ. Trimming cost V 4 bases and J 5 bases; bases outside gene matches: 9. This CDR3 region has 16 residues. For the CDR3, the DNA is TGTGCCAGCAGCTCCCGGGACAGGGGGGGGAGGGAGACCCAGTACTTC. Its protein is CASSSRDRGGRETQYF.

This clone was detected only once. V gene TRBV18 combines with J gene TRBJ1-2, with D perhaps matching TRBD1 (5 bases). The V gene's germline CDR1 is KGHSH and CDR2 LQKENI. This CDR3 comprises 12 residues. Trimming cost V 6 bases and J 6 bases, with 11 bases left between them. The CDR3 DNA is TGTGCCAGCTCCTCCGCGGGGCATGGCTACACCTTC. It codes for CASSSAGHGYTF.

The chain recombines TRBV14 with TRBJ2-1; weak D call: TRBD1 (5 bases). The germline gives CDR1 SGHDN, CDR2 FVKESK. The CDR3 runs 15 residues. V shed 3 bases and J shed 0 bases, with 9 bases lying between them. The CDR3 DNA reads TGTGCCAGCAGCCACAGGGTGGGCTCCTACAATGAGCAGTTCTTC. The encoded protein is CASSHRVGSYNEQFF.

This clone was picked up a small number of times. The chain recombines TRBV5-6 with TRBJ2-7; 7 bases fit TRBD1. The CDR3 totals 12 residues. Looked up from germline, CDR1 is SGHDT and CDR2 is YYEEEE. The V segment lost 4 bases and the J segment 4 bases; nucleotides outside the gene matches: 2. The CDR3 loop reads CASSKGQYEQYF. DNA for the CDR3: TGTGCCAGCAGCAAGGGACAGTACGAGCAGTACTTC.

The chain employs TRBV29-1 and TRBJ2-7, with 8 bases matching TRBD2. The V gene end was trimmed by 1 base and the J gene end by 0 bases; junction bases not matched to a gene: 8. Per germline, CDR1 SQVTM and CDR2 ANQGSEA. This CDR3 comprises 16 residues. CDR3 residues: CSVEGLAGTSSYEQYF. Written as DNA, the CDR3 is TGCAGCGTTGAAGGCCTAGCGGGCACTAGCTCCTACGAGCAGTACTTC.

This chain joins TRBV15 and TRBJ1-4; 11 bases line up with TRBD1. Losses at the gene ends were 0 bases for V and 2 bases for J; bases not matched to a gene: 5. This CDR3 has 18 residues. In germline, CDR1 is LNHNV, CDR2 YYDKDF (reference sequence). The CDR3 nucleotides are TGTGCCACCAGCAGAGACCCTGGACAGGGGGCGACTAATGAAAAACTGTTTTTT. It yields the protein CATSRDPGQGATNEKLFF.

This clone was picked up a small number of times. The chain joins TRBV7-3 to TRBJ1-1; D is perhaps TRBD1 (6 bases). The CDR3 spans 14 residues. Looked up from germline, CDR1 is SGHTA and CDR2 is FQGTGA. V was pared by 2 bases and J by 4 bases, with 11 bases between. The CDR3 DNA reads as TGTGCCAGCAGCTTACAGGGGAGTCGCACTGAAGCTTTCTTT. This codes for CASSLQGSRTEAFF.

This sequence joins TRBV5-1 and TRBJ1-1, with D hard to call. The germline V and J ends were trimmed by 5 bases and 0 bases, with 8 bases remaining between them. Germline loops: CDR1 SGHRS, CDR2 YFSETQ. The CDR3 length is 13 residues. CDR3 DNA sequence: TGCGCCAGCAGTGAGGGAGTGAACACTGAAGCTTTCTTT. As protein: CASSEGVNTEAFF.

The chain links TRBV12-3 or TRBV12-4 to TRBJ1-1; unclear D gene. Trimming pared 3 bases from V and 7 bases from J, leaving 6 bases between. CDR3 length: 11 residues. The CDR3 spells CASSFQVEAFF. The CDR3 region has the DNA TGTGCCAGCAGTTTTCAGGTTGAAGCTTTCTTT.

V is TRBV12-3 or TRBV12-4 and J is TRBJ1-2; weak D call: TRBD1 (6 bases). V lost 1 base to trimming and J lost 8 bases, with 11 bases between them. The length of the CDR3 is 13 residues. As DNA, the CDR3 is TGTGCCAGCAGTTTAGTCCAGGGGACAGGCTACACCTTC. It encodes CASSLVQGTGYTF.